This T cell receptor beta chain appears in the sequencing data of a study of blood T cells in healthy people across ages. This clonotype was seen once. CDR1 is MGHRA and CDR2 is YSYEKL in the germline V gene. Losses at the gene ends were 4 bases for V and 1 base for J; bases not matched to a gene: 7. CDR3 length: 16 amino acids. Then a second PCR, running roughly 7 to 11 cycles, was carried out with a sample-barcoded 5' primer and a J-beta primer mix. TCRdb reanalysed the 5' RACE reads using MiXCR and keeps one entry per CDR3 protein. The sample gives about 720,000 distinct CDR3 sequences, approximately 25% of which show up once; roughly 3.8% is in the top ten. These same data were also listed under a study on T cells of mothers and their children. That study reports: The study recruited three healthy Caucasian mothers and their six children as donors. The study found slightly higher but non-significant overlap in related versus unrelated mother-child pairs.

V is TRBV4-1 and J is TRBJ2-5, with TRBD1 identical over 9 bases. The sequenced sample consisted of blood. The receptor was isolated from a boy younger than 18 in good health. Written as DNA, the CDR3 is TGCGCCAGCAGCCCCCGTGGGGACAGGGCCCAAGAGACCCAGTACTTC. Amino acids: CASSPRGDRAQETQYF.